The present entry profiles one TCR beta chain with its context. Its specificity is not known. These data come from a study of cytomegalovirus exposure and HLA in healthy donors. The PCR ran on 60 Vbeta and 13 Jbeta primers. The repertoire was sequenced with immunoSEQ multiplex PCR; TCRdb's copy has only in-frame clones and lacks some. The sample consists of fewer than 110,000 clones, 82% of them appearing once. Notes on the study in general: Earlier analysis yielded a pattern in which most TCR beta V segments were productive about 87% or about 30% of the time.

The clonotype originates from a man under 40 in good health and CMV-seropositive. Sequencing input: PBMCs.

The CDR3 DNA reads as TGTGCCAGTAGAACTCAGGGGGGAATCAGAGATACGCAGTATTTT. Protein: CASRTQGGIRDTQYF. The gene calls are TRBV19 and TRBJ2-3, with D possibly being TRBD1 (7 bases). Germline CDR1 LNHDA, CDR2 SQIVND (reference sequence). This CDR3 is built from 15 residues. V shed 6 bases and J shed 5 bases, with 18 bases lying between them.